This T cell receptor beta chain was recorded in a study of blood T cell repertoires in COVID-19. Study at large: Acute-phase and convalescent COVID-19 samples originated in the United States, Italy and Spain. The cDNA or gDNA used as material had been derived from T cells, B-cell-depleted T cells, or PBMCs.

This CDR3 spans 13 amino acids. Deletions cut 1 base from V and 8 bases from J, with 8 bases between. Germline loops: CDR1 SGHVS, CDR2 FQNEAQ. The protocol was immunoSEQ multiplex PCR, while the TCRdb copy is restricted to in-frame clones and leaves out a portion. The table lists 15,000 to 20,000 clones, just over 85% of them singletons. The material sequenced was peripheral blood. This chain joins TRBV7-8 and TRBJ2-2; D uncertain. The receptor comes from a human donor with active COVID-19. The donor label of this sample is uncertain. The CDR3 loop is CASSLDRVGELFF. In DNA, the CDR3 is TGTGCCAGCAGCTTAGATCGAGTGGGGGAGCTGTTTTTT.